In this sample, the clone carrying this T cell receptor (beta chain) turned up once. These data originate in a study of OX40 agonist ivuxolimab in advanced cancers. As for the study in general: Patients assigned to dose escalation were diagnosed with hepatocellular carcinoma, melanoma, renal cell or head and neck cancer. Three patients, one with hepatocellular carcinoma and two with cutaneous melanoma, responded partially.

Baseline, cycle 4 day 1, and cycle 7 day 1 were the blood sampling points. Trimming at V came to 0 bases and at J to 3 bases, leaving 6 bases not matched to a gene. The CDR3 loop spans 17 amino acids. Germline CDR1 reads SGDLS; CDR2 reads YYNGEE. Clones were sequenced by immunoSEQ multiplex PCR, and TCRdb holds only the in-frame ones, with some missing. The repertoire has 60,000 or so clones, 80% to 95% of them found once; the top ten carry 13%. Specimen: CD4+ or CD8+ T cells sorted from blood, collected in a trial of the OX40 agonist ivuxolimab. The chain links TRBV9 to TRBJ2-1; TRBD2 aligns across 10 bases. The sequence came from an adult with an advanced solid tumor such as melanoma, head and neck, liver or kidney cancer. CDR3 sequence reads: CASSVALSGGVYNEQFF. CDR3 sequence (DNA): TGTGCCAGCAGCGTAGCTTTGAGCGGGGGGGTCTACAATGAGCAGTTCTTC.